The present TCR beta chain was sequenced within a study of T cells after yellow fever vaccination (dated by TCRdb to between 2018 and 2021). Regarding the complete study: The SMART-Seq v4 Ultra Low Input RNA kit was used to prepare libraries from fractions with low cell numbers. To follow T-cell clones before and after primary and booster YFV17D yellow fever vaccination, bulk TCR alpha and beta repertoires were sequenced over time. Blood samples were taken at several timepoints before and after primary and secondary immunization, and bulk PBMC replicates and cell subsets were isolated. Two healthy male donors, one aged 18 to 30 and one aged 30 to 40 years, made up the cohort. Here is what the overall study found, with its caveats: The secondary T-cell response was weaker than the primary response but faster, peaking on day 5 instead of day 15. Because only a couple of donors were included in the study, the extent to which the findings can be generalized is limited. A small fraction of clonotypes appeared in both the CD4 and CD8 compartments, likely as a result of convergent recombination. After the booster, most of the clones that had expanded following primary vaccination were detected again (just under 97% of CD4 and around 90% of CD8), which suggests that memory was broadly maintained. Computational filtering was required because FACS-sorted repertoires could contain abundant contaminating clonotypes from the bulk population.

V is cut by 3 bases and J by 2 bases, and the space between the germline ends is 17 bases. The CDR3 measures 16 amino acids from cysteine to phenylalanine. The read is trimmed to its CDR3 DNA, 48 bases read in frame from base 1. The germline V gene (reference sequence) specifies MNHEY as CDR1 and SMNVEV as CDR2. Sequenced using an Illumina NovaSeq 6000. TCR cDNA was synthesized by 5'RACE template switching, through which a universal primer site and unique molecular identifiers were introduced. Priming for cDNA synthesis came from both the TCR alpha and TCR beta constant segments. Library amplification used two PCR steps, and the second PCR step added sample barcodes and sequencing adapters. Sequencing of libraries was done on Illumina HiSeq 2500 (2x100 bp) or NovaSeq (2x150 bp). On the study's bioinformatics: Demultiplexing of reads and collapsing into UMI consensus sequences were performed with MIGEC, and V(D)J alignment was carried out with MiXCR. Vaccine-responding clonotypes were identified with edgeR using replicate PBMC samples, with FDR below 0.01 and a log2 fold change above 5 up to day 15 being required. CD4 or CD8 identity was assigned to each bulk clonotype according to whether the clonotype was present at higher abundance in the sequenced CD4 repertoire or the sequenced CD8 repertoire. TCRdb reanalyzed the raw reads on its own, using fastp at Q25 for trimming and MiXCR for clone calling, and kept in-frame beta chains. Rows are unified per CDR3 protein, each entry keeping the most common DNA and genes. The authors' filters were not applied to this entry. The sample table contains over 250,000 distinct CDR3 sequences; only one count was recorded for about 5.2% of them. The ten largest clones capture roughly 3% of the sample.

This clonotype was observed many times. Its antigen is currently not known. Per-base quality was not reported, and no clone a single base away is much larger than it. The treatment or condition label for this specimen denotes: live attenuated yellow fever vaccine strain. A standard Ficoll-Paque protocol was used to isolate PBMCs from peripheral blood. Dynabeads CD4 and CD8 positive selection kits were used to isolate the CD4 and CD8 T-cell fractions. TriZol was used to extract RNA from bulk PBMCs, CD4 and CD8 fractions, and dextramer-positive and dextramer-negative fractions. Specimen: CD4+ T cells sorted from PBMCs, collected on the day of the yellow fever booster vaccination. This clonotype originated in a man aged 18-30 years who received the YFV17D yellow fever vaccine. The receptor chain draws on TRBV27 and TRBJ2-7; TRBD2 is possibly the D segment (6 matching bases). The CDR3 region reads CASSFFSGGVTYEQYF. The nucleotides are TGTGCCAGCAGTTTCTTTTCTGGAGGGGTGACCTACGAGCAGTACTTC.